The clone carrying this T cell receptor beta chain has only a few counts. Its cognate antigen is unknown. In TCRdb, the 5' RACE reads were re-called with MiXCR into one record per CDR3 protein. The repertoire consists of around 450,000 distinct CDR3 sequences, with 25% to 30% occurring once and the leading ten covering 0.89%. The CDR3 is 12 residues long. Looked up from germline, CDR1 is SGHRS and CDR2 is YFSETQ. Trimming took 0 bases from V and 7 from J, leaving 7 bases between them. This sample stems from a study of CD8 T cells in ankylosing spondylitis. Study-wide results and caveats: Typical of ankylosing spondylitis blood, it appeared, was a TCR beta motif of fewer than ten highly homologous variants.

The chain joins TRBV5-1 to TRBJ1-1; weak D call: TRBD1 (6 bases). The sequenced sample was blood, either unsorted or a sorted T cell fraction (not recorded which). The clonotype was recovered from a male donor with ankylosing spondylitis. The CDR3 coding sequence is TGCGCCAGCAGCTTGGGGACAGTTGAAGCTTTCTTT. It is translated as CASSLGTVEAFF.